The clone carrying this TCR beta chain was detected many times. There are 14 residues in the CDR3. Germline lookup yields CDR1 DFQATT and CDR2 SNEGSKA (reference sequence). Trimming removed 2 bases from V and 1 base from J, with 12 bases in between. This record belongs to a study of regulatory T cells in long-lasting Graves disease. Time point indicated: newly diagnosed GD, antithyroid drugs for less than 3 months. The TCR library was made from RNA extracted from PBMCs. The authors built TCR beta libraries using iRepertoire HTBI primers and Arm-PCR of CDR3 regions. Per the original methods: Sequenced samples collectively carried roughly 63 TRBV and 14 to 15 TRBJ segments. TCRdb re-derived calls from the multiplex PCR reads in MiXCR, one entry per CDR3 protein. In this record, the V and J calls reflect TCRdb's handling and not the investigators' own analysis. Here the sample spans a few hundred thousand distinct CDR3 sequences, 16% being singletons.

This same sample was also part of a study on T cells in Graves' hyperthyroidism and ophthalmopathy. Per that study: Diagnoses used clinical symptoms, serum thyroxine and TRAb, thyroid ultrasound and orbital computed tomography. Patients with ophthalmopathy were separated from those with stable hyperthyroidism by a 13 V-J model. For ophthalmopathy, model prediction preceded onset by a median about six months.

The starting material was peripheral blood mononuclear cells (PBMCs), obtained at new diagnosis, from a patient treated with antithyroid drugs. This receptor was obtained from a middle-aged man with Graves disease. The chain has TRBV20-1 and TRBJ2-7, with D possibly TRBD2 on 6 matching bases. In DNA, the CDR3 is TGCAGTGCTAGAACGGGACTGGGATCCTACGAGCAGTACTTC. Translated, it gives CSARTGLGSYEQYF.